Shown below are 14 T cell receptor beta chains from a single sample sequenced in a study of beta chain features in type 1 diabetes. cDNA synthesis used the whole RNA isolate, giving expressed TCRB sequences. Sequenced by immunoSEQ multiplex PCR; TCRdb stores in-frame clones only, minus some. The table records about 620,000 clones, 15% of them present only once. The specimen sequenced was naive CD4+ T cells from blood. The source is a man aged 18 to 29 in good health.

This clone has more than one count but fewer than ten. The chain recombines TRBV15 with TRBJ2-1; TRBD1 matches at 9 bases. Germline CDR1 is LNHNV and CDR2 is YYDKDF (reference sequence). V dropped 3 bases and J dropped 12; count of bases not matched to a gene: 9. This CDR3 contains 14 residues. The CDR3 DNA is TGTGCCACCAGCAGTAGGACAGGGGCGGTCGGGCAGTTCTTC. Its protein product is CATSSRTGAVGQFF. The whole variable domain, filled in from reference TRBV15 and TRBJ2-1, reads DAMVIQNPRYQVTQFGKPVTLSCSQTLNHNVMYWYQQKSSQAPKLLFHYYDKDFNNEADTPDNFQSRRPNTSFCFLDIRSPGLGDTAMYLCATSSRTGAVGQFFGPGTRLTVL.

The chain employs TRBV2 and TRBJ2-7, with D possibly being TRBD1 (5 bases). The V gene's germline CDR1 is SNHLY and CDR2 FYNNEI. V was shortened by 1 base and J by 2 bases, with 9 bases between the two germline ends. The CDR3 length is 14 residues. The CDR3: CASSEDRSTYEQYF. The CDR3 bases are TGTGCCAGCAGTGAAGACAGGAGTACCTACGAGCAGTACTTC.

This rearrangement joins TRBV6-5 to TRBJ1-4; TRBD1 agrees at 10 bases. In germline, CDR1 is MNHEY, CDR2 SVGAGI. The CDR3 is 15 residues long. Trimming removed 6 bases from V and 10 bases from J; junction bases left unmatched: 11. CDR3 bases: TGTGCCAGCAGCCAGACAGGGGGCCTTCGCGGAAAACTGTTTTTT. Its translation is CASSQTGGLRGKLFF.

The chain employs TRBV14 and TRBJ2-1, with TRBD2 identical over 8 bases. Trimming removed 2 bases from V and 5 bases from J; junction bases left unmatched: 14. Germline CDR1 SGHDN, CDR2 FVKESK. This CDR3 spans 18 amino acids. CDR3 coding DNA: TGTGCCAGCAGCCAACCTACCCTAGGCGGGAGGAGCGACAATGAGCAGTTCTTC. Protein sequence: CASSQPTLGGRSDNEQFF.

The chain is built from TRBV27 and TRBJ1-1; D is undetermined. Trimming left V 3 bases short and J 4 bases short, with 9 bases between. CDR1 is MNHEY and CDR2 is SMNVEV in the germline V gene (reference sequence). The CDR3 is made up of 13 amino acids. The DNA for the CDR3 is TGTGCCAGCAGTTTCTGGGGTAGCACTGAAGCTTTCTTT. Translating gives CASSFWGSTEAFF.

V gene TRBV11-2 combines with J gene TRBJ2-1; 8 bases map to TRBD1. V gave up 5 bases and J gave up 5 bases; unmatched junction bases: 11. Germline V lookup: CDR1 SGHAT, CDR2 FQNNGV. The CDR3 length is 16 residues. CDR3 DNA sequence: TGTGCCAGCAGCCCTTTCGGGACAGGAAGGGACAATGAGCAGTTCTTC. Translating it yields CASSPFGTGRDNEQFF.

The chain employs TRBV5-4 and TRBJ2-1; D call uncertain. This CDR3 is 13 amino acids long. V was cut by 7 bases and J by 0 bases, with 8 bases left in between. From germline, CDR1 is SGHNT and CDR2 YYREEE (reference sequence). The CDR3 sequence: CASQPGSYNEQFF. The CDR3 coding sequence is TGTGCCAGCCAACCGGGCTCCTACAATGAGCAGTTCTTC.

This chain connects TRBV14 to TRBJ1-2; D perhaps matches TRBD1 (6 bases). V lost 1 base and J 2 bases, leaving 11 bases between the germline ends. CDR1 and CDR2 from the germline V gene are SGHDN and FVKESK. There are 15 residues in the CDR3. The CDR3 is CASSQVRGPNYGYTF. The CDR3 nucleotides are TGTGCCAGCAGCCAAGTCCGGGGGCCAAACTATGGCTACACCTTC.

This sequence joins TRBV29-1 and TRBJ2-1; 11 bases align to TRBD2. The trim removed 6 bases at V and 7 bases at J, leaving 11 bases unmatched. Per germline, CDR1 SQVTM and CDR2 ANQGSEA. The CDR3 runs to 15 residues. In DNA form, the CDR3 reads TGCAGCGTGGCCGTGGGACTAGCGGCCTCGAATGAGCAGTTCTTC. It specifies CSVAVGLAASNEQFF.

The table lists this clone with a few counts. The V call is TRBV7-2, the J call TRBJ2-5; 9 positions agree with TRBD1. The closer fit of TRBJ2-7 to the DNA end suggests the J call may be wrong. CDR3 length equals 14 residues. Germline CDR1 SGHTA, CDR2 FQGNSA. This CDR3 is CASSFGQGRYEQYF. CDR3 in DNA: TGTGCCAGCAGCTTTGGACAGGGGAGGTACGAGCAGTACTTC.

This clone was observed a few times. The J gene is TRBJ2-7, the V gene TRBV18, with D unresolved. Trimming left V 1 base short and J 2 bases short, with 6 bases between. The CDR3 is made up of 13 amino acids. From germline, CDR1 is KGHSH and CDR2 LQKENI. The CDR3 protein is CASSPRFPYEQYF. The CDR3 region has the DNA TGTGCCAGCTCACCACGGTTTCCCTACGAGCAGTACTTC.

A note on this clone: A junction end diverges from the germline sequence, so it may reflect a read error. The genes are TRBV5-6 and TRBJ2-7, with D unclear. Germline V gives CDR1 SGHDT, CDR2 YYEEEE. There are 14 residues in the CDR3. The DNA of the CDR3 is TGTGCCAGCAGCTTGGCCTACGGAAGACCCGTTCTGCACTTC. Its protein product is CASSLAYGRPVLHF.

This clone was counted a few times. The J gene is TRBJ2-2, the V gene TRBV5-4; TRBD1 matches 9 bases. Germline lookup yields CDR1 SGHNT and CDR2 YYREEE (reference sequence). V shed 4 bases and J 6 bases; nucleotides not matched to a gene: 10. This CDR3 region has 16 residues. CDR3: CASSEGQGGRPGELFF. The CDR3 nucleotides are TGTGCCAGCAGCGAGGGACAGGGAGGGAGGCCCGGGGAGCTGTTTTTT.

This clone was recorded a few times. In DNA, the CDR3 is TGTGCCAGCAGCGAAGACAGTACCTATGGCTACACCTTC. It is translated as CASSEDSTYGYTF. The chain combines TRBV7-3 with TRBJ1-2, with D perhaps matching TRBD1 (5 bases). This CDR3 comprises 13 residues. The V gene's germline CDR1 is SGHTA and CDR2 FQGTGA. With 5 bases removed from V and 4 bases from J, the gap between germline ends came to 11 bases.